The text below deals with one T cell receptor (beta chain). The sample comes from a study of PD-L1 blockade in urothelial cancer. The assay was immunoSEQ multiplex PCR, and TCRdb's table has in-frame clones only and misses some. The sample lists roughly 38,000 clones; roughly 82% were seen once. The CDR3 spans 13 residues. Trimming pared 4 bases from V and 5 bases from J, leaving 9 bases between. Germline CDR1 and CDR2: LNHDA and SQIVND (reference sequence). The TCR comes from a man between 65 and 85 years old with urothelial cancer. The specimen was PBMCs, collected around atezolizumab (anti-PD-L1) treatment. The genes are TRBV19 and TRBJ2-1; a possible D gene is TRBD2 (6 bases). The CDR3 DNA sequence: TGTGCCAGTAGTACAGGACTACACAATGAGCAGTTCTTC. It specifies CASSTGLHNEQFF.